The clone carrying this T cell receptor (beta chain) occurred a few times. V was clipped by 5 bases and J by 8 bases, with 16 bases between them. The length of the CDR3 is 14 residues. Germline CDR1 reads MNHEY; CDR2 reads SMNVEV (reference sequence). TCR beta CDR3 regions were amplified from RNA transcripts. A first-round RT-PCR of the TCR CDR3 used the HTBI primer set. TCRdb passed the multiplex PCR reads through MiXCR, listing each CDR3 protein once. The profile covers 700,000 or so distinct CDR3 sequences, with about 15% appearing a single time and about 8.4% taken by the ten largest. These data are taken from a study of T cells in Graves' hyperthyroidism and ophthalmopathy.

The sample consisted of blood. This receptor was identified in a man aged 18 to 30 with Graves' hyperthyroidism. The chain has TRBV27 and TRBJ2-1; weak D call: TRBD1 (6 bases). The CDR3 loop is CASSIGTQGYEQFF. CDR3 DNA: TGTGCCAGCAGTATAGGGACACAGGGTTATGAGCAGTTCTTC.